The clone carrying this TCR beta chain was detected a few times. TCRdb fed the 5' RACE reads into MiXCR, producing one record per CDR3 protein. In the table there are fewer than 130,000 distinct CDR3 sequences, about 12% of which are singletons. The sample belongs to a study of early T cells in non-severe SARS-CoV-2 infection. Germline lookup yields CDR1 LNHDA and CDR2 SQIVND (reference sequence). The CDR3 consists of 13 residues. Deletions cut 5 bases from V and 5 bases from J, with 11 bases between. Specimen: whole blood, collected at baseline. This TCR derives from an adult who was a healthcare worker with PCR-confirmed SARS-CoV-2 infection or an uninfected control (not recorded which). V usage is TRBV19 and J usage is TRBJ2-3; D is uncertain. The CDR3 sequence is CASSPRVRDTQYF. DNA for the CDR3: TGTGCCAGTAGTCCCCGAGTAAGAGATACGCAGTATTTT.